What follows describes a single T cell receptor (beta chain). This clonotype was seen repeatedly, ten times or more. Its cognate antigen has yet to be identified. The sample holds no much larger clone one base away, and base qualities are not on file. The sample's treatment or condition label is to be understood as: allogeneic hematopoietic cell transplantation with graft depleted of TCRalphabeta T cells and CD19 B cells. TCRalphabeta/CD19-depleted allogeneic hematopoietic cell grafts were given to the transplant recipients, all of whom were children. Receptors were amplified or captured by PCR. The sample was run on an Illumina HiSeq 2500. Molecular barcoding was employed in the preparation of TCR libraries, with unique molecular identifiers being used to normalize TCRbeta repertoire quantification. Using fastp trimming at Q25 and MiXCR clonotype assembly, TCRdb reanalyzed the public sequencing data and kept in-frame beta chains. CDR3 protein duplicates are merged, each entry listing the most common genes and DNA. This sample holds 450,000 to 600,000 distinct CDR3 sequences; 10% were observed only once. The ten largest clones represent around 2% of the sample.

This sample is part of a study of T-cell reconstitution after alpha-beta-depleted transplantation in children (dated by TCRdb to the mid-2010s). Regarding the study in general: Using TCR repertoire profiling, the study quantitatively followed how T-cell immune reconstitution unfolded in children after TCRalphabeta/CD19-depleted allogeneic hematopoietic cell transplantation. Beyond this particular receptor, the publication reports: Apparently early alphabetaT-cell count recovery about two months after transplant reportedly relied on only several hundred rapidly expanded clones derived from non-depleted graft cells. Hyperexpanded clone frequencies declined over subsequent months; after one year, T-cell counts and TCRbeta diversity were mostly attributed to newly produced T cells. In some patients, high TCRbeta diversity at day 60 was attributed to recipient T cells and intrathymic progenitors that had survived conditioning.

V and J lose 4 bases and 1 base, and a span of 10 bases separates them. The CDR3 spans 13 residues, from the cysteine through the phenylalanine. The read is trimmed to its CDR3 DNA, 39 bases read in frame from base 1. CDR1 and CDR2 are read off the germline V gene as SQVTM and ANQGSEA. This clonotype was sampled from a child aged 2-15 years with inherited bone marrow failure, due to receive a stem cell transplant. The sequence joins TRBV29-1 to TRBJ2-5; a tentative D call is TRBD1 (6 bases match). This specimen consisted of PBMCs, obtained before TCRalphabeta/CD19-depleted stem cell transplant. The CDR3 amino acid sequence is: CSVGRDIQETQYF. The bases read TGCAGCGTTGGCCGGGACATCCAAGAGACCCAGTACTTC.